These T cell receptor beta chains were read from a single sample in a study of PD-1 blockade in classical Hodgkin lymphoma. TCRdb keeps only in-frame clones here, not all; method: immunoSEQ multiplex PCR. The sample carries about 94,000 clones, roughly 89% recorded once. Here the sequenced sample was peripheral blood mononuclear cells (PBMCs), taken before the second cycle of nivolumab. These receptors came from a human donor with classical Hodgkin lymphoma. CDR3s include the opening cysteine and the closing phenylalanine or tryptophan. The order of the fields is clone size, J gene, V gene, D gene, CDR3 protein, CDR3 DNA. The D gene is left open where the match is weak. Where a row states a size, it is once, few, many or the class of an expanded clone; other rows omit it.

size: -; J: TRBJ1-6; V: TRBV19; D: TRBD1; CDR3: CASSQGAGSPLHF; DNA: TGTGCCAGTTCACAGGGGGCTGGTTCACCCCTCCACTTT
size: -; J: TRBJ2-7; V: TRBV4-1; D: -; CDR3: CASSQDWFYEQYF; DNA: TGCGCCAGCAGCCAAGATTGGTTTTACGAGCAGTACTTC
size: -; J: TRBJ1-1; V: TRBV13; D: -; CDR3: CASSSLRALNTEAFF; DNA: TGTGCCAGCAGCTCGCTCCGGGCCCTAAACACTGAAGCTTTCTTT
size: -; J: TRBJ1-6; V: TRBV4-1; D: TRBD1; CDR3: CASSHTGDSPLHF; DNA: TGCGCCAGCAGCCATACAGGGGATTCACCCCTCCACTTT
size: -; J: TRBJ2-7; V: TRBV13; D: -; CDR3: CASSLQSYEQYF; DNA: TGTGCCAGCAGCTTACAGTCCTACGAGCAGTACTTC
size: -; J: TRBJ1-5; V: TRBV9; D: TRBD1; CDR3: CASSVDGQVNQPQHF; DNA: TGTGCCAGCAGCGTCGACGGACAGGTGAATCAGCCCCAGCATTTT
size: -; J: TRBJ2-1; V: TRBV11-2; D: TRBD2; CDR3: CASSSLLGLAGTYNEQFF; DNA: TGTGCCAGCAGCTCCTTATTGGGACTAGCGGGAACCTACAATGAGCAGTTCTTC
size: -; J: TRBJ1-6; V: TRBV6-5; D: -; CDR3: CASKNVGNSPLHF; DNA: TGTGCCAGCAAGAACGTGGGGAATTCACCCCTCCACTTT
size: once; J: TRBJ2-7; V: TRBV2; D: TRBD1; CDR3: CASTIGGQGSYEQYF; DNA: TGTGCCAGCACTATAGGGGGACAGGGATCCTACGAGCAGTACTTC
size: -; J: TRBJ1-4; V: TRBV10-2; D: -; CDR3: CASRGPGGGRSTNEKLFF; DNA: TGCGCCAGCAGGGGCCCGGGGGGAGGGCGATCAACTAATGAAAAACTGTTTTTT
size: -; J: TRBJ2-5; V: TRBV28; D: TRBD2; CDR3: CASSTGTKETQYF; DNA: TGTGCCAGCAGCACCGGGACTAAAGAGACCCAGTACTTC
size: -; J: TRBJ2-5; V: TRBV7-7; D: -; CDR3: CASSPGQKSQETQYF; DNA: TGTGCCAGCAGCCCAGGACAGAAGAGCCAAGAGACCCAGTACTTC
size: once; J: TRBJ1-1; V: TRBV5-4; D: -; CDR3: CASSLESEGTEAFF; DNA: TGTGCCAGCAGCTTGGAAAGTGAGGGGACTGAAGCTTTCTTT
size: -; J: TRBJ2-5; V: TRBV5-4; D: TRBD2; CDR3: CASSWGGQETQYF; DNA: TGTGCCAGCAGCTGGGGGGGCCAAGAGACCCAGTACTTC
size: -; J: TRBJ2-7; V: TRBV11-2; D: -; CDR3: CASSLSGRSSYEQYF; DNA: TGTGCCAGCAGCTTAAGCGGGCGAAGCTCCTACGAGCAGTACTTC